The table lists the clone carrying this T cell receptor (beta chain) with a few counts. CDR1 MGHDK and CDR2 SYGVNS come from the germline V gene. The CDR3 has 16 residues. After removal of 5 bases from V and 3 bases from J, the junction contained 8 bases not matched to a gene. The sample originates from a study of OX40 agonist ivuxolimab in advanced cancers. Repertoires were generated with immunoSEQ multiplex PCR, while TCRdb's copy carries only in-frame clones and drops some. Seen here are tens of thousands of clones, roughly 94% observed once, and the top ten hold around 16%. This sample comprised CD4+ or CD8+ T cells sorted from blood, obtained in a trial of the OX40 agonist ivuxolimab. The chain employs TRBV25-1 and TRBJ2-3, with 10 bases fitting TRBD1. The TCR originated in an adult with an advanced solid tumor such as melanoma, head and neck, liver or kidney cancer. This CDR3 reads CASSWTGQGLTDTQYF. The CDR3, as DNA: TGTGCCAGCAGTTGGACGGGACAGGGGTTAACAGATACGCAGTATTTT. Complete variable domain (other parts from reference TRBV25-1 and TRBJ2-3): EADIYQTPRYLVIGTGKKITLECSQTMGHDKMYWYQQDPGMELHLIHYSYGVNSTEKGDLSSESTVSRIRTEHFPLTLESARPSHTSQYLCASSWTGQGLTDTQYFGPGTRLTVL.